The clone carrying this T cell receptor (beta chain) was observed a handful of times. A second about 6 to 12 cycle PCR used barcoded and J-beta primers. A minimum of 2.5 million CDR3-containing paired-end reads was obtained for each sample. TCRdb re-derived calls from the 5' RACE reads in MiXCR, one entry per CDR3 protein. The sample comprises 500,000 to 600,000 distinct CDR3 sequences, about 26% of which are singletons, and 18% rests with the top ten. The data belong to a study of blood T cells in healthy people across ages. The CDR3 totals 14 residues. Trimming removed 0 bases from V and 1 base from J, with 6 bases in between.

Material for sequencing was blood. The chain recombines TRBV12-3 or TRBV12-4 with TRBJ1-1; D remains unclear. This TCR was sampled from a woman in her 70s in good health. CDR3 loop: CASSLAQQNTEAFF. The CDR3 DNA follows: TGTGCCAGCAGTTTAGCGCAGCAGAACACTGAAGCTTTCTTT.